Presented here are 16 T cell receptor beta chains from one specimen sequenced in a study of T cells in Graves' hyperthyroidism and ophthalmopathy. RNA transcripts provided the source from which TCR beta CDR3 regions were amplified. With the HTBI primer set, the TCR CDR3 went through a first round of RT-PCR. MiXCR was run by TCRdb on the multiplex PCR reads, yielding one entry per CDR3 protein. Of about 520,000 distinct CDR3 sequences listed, approximately 25% are singletons. The sample consisted of blood. The receptors come from a woman under 40 with Graves' ophthalmopathy.

This clonotype has more than one count but fewer than ten. The chain has TRBV12-3 or TRBV12-4 and TRBJ2-7, with 12 bases matching TRBD2. The CDR3 consists of 16 residues. Losses at the gene ends were 5 bases for V and 7 bases for J; bases not matched to a gene: 12. CDR3 protein: CASSPSGRAGVGEQYF. Here the CDR3 DNA reads TGTGCCAGCAGTCCTAGCGGGAGGGCCGGGGTAGGGGAGCAGTACTTC.

This clonotype occurred many times. This rearrangement joins TRBV7-9 to TRBJ2-7; possibly TRBD1 or TRBD2 for D (7 bases each). CDR3 length: 15 residues. Trimming left V 5 bases short and J 7 bases short, with 21 bases between. Germline V gene lookup returns CDR1 SEHNR and CDR2 FQNEAQ (reference sequence). The CDR3 DNA follows: TGTGCCAGCAGCCCGGGGGAGGGGGCGCCTTGGGAGCAGTACTTC. This sequence encodes CASSPGEGAPWEQYF.

There are many counts of this clonotype. The rearrangement uses TRBV11-3 and TRBJ1-5, with 8 nucleotides matching TRBD1. This CDR3 is 20 amino acids long. V shed 1 base, J shed 0 bases, and the junction held 14 bases outside the gene matches. CDR1 is SGHNT and CDR2 is YENEEA in the germline V gene. CDR3 in amino acids: CASSLVIDRGPEYSNQPQHF. The CDR3 nucleotides read TGTGCCAGCAGCTTAGTTATAGACAGGGGCCCTGAATATAGCAATCAGCCCCAGCATTTT.

This clonotype was seen at least ten times. The rearrangement uses TRBV27 and TRBJ1-2, with TRBD1 identical over 10 bases. Germline V gene data show CDR1 as MNHEY and CDR2 as SMNVEV (reference sequence). V lost 5 bases to trimming and J lost 4 bases; unmatched junction nucleotides: 10. CDR3 length equals 16 residues. The CDR3 nucleotides read TGTGCCAGCAGTCCTCAGACGACAGGGGGCTCCTATGGCTACACCTTC. Translated, it gives CASSPQTTGGSYGYTF.

In its sample, this clonotype was seen many times. The chain joins TRBV6-5 to TRBJ1-1; the D is unclear. Trimming took off 6 bases at V and 3 bases at J, with 14 bases between the two ends. Germline CDR1 MNHEY, CDR2 SVGAGI. The CDR3 is 14 amino acids. CDR3 amino acids: CASRRDGEDTEAFF. The CDR3 DNA reads TGTGCCAGCAGACGCGACGGGGAAGACACTGAAGCTTTCTTT.

At least ten counts were recorded for this clonotype. The V and J genes are TRBV7-3 and TRBJ2-7; possibly TRBD1 for D (6 bases). The length of the CDR3 is 15 residues. In germline, CDR1 is SGHTA, CDR2 FQGTGA. The V and J ends lost 2 bases and 1 base respectively, with 12 bases between them. The CDR3 loop is CASSLSTGQSYEQYF. The CDR3, as DNA: TGTGCCAGCAGCTTATCGACAGGTCAGTCCTACGAGCAGTACTTC. The whole variable domain, filled in from reference TRBV7-3 and TRBJ2-7, reads GAGVSQTPSNKVTEKGKYVELRCDPISGHTALYWYRQSLGQGPEFLIYFQGTGAADDSGLPNDRFFAVRPEGSVSTLKIQRTERGDSAVYLCASSLSTGQSYEQYFGPGTRLTVT.

V usage is TRBV6-2 or TRBV6-3 and J usage is TRBJ2-5; 7 bases are a match to TRBD1. V shed 11 bases and J 7 bases; nucleotides not matched to a gene: 13. The germline V gene encodes CDR1 MNHEY and CDR2 SVGEGT. The CDR3 loop spans 13 amino acids. CDR3 protein: CAGTPGQYVTQYF. CDR3 DNA sequence: TGTGCCGGCACTCCGGGACAGTACGTGACCCAGTACTTC.

This clonotype has ten or more counts. The chain is built from TRBV19 and TRBJ2-5; weak D call: TRBD2 (5 bases). This CDR3 comprises 16 residues. V lost 4 bases and J 1 base, leaving 16 bases between the germline ends. Germline CDR1 and CDR2: LNHDA and SQIVND (reference sequence). CDR3 nucleotides: TGTGCCAGTAGTACCCGTACGGGATGGGGCCAAGAGACCCAGTACTTC. As protein: CASSTRTGWGQETQYF.

This clonotype has at least ten counts. CDR3 coding DNA: TGTGCCAGCACGAAAGGCGGTGGGCGGGCCCGCAGGACCGGGGAGCTGTTTTTT. It is translated as CASTKGGGRARRTGELFF. This sequence joins TRBV2 and TRBJ2-2, with D possibly being TRBD2 (5 bases). V lost 7 bases and J 5 bases, leaving 26 bases between the germline ends. Per the germline V gene, CDR1 is SNHLY and CDR2 is FYNNEI. The CDR3 spans 18 residues.

V is TRBV7-9 and J is TRBJ2-7, with D possibly TRBD1 on 6 matching bases. The germline V gene has CDR1 SEHNR and CDR2 FQNEAQ (reference sequence). The ends were cut back, 6 bases at V and 5 bases at J, with 17 bases in the middle. CDR3 length equals 14 residues. Here the CDR3 DNA reads TGTGCCAGCAGGAATACAGGGAACTCAGACGAGCAGTACTTC. This encodes CASRNTGNSDEQYF.

This rearrangement joins TRBV12-3 or TRBV12-4 to TRBJ2-2, with 9 bases lining up with TRBD1. The CDR3 length is 17 residues. V trimming: 2 bases; J trimming: 7 bases; junction bases outside the gene matches: 11. As DNA, the CDR3 is TGTGCCAGCAGTTTATCGAAGGGGACAGGGTTGTTCGGGGAGCTGTTTTTT. Its translation is CASSLSKGTGLFGELFF.

The chain recombines TRBV5-5 with TRBJ2-2, with a possible D match to TRBD1 (5 bases). Trimming removed 4 bases at V and 1 base at J, with 11 bases between. Germline assignment: CDR1 SGHKS and CDR2 YYEKEE (reference sequence). The CDR3 is 15 amino acids. The CDR3 DNA sequence: TGTGCCAGCAGCCAGAGTGGACAGAACACCGGGGAGCTGTTTTTT. Translation gives CASSQSGQNTGELFF.

This clonotype was seen more than once but under ten times. The rearrangement joins TRBV3-1 to TRBJ1-5; D is possibly TRBD1 (5 bases). Trimming stripped 3 bases from V and 6 bases from J, with 15 bases between. The CDR3 totals 15 residues. Germline CDR1 LGHDT, CDR2 YNNKEL (reference sequence). The CDR3 loop reads CASSQGSGSFQPQHF. The CDR3 DNA sequence: TGTGCCAGCAGCCAGGGATCAGGGTCGTTTCAGCCCCAGCATTTT. Drawing the rest from reference TRBV3-1 and TRBJ1-5, the complete variable domain is DTAVSQTPKYLVTQMGNDKSIKCEQNLGHDTMYWYKQDSKKFLKIMFSYNNKELIINETVPNRFSPKSPDKAHLNLHINSLELGDSAVYFCASSQGSGSFQPQHFGDGTRLSIL.

This clonotype was detected ten times or more. This chain links TRBV12-3 or TRBV12-4 with TRBJ1-5; 7 positions match TRBD1. The CDR3 consists of 16 residues. With 5 bases clipped from V and 5 bases from J, the junction kept 12 bases outside the gene matches. The CDR3 DNA follows: TGTGCCAGCAGTCTCACCCTTTACAGGGGCGATCAGCCCCAGCATTTT. It yields the protein CASSLTLYRGDQPQHF.

A word on this clonotype: Given a much more abundant clone one base away, this may be a read error. The chain is built from TRBV4-2 and TRBJ1-1; 7 bases are shared with TRBD1. Germline V gene lookup returns CDR1 LGHNA and CDR2 YNFKEQ. The CDR3 is 14 amino acids. The CDR3 nucleotides read TGTGCCAGCAGCCAAGAACGAGGGGGCACTGAAGCTTGCTTT. Translated: CASSQERGGTEACF.

This clonotype was found a few times. The J gene is TRBJ2-5, the V gene TRBV3-1; 13 bases match TRBD2. CDR1 and CDR2 from the germline V gene are LGHDT and YNNKEL (reference sequence). The CDR3 spans 20 residues. Losses at the gene ends were 3 bases for V and 2 bases for J; bases not matched to a gene: 15. The CDR3 region is CASSQITFGTSGENQETQYF. CDR3 in DNA: TGTGCCAGCAGCCAGATAACGTTCGGGACTAGCGGGGAAAATCAAGAGACCCAGTACTTC.